This entry concerns a single T cell receptor (beta chain). Germline V gene data show CDR1 as SGHRS and CDR2 as YFSETQ. The V gene lost 7 bases and the J gene lost 8 bases, with 22 bases spanning the gap. This CDR3 contains 15 residues. These data are taken from a study of shared clonotypes between healthy human individuals. The method was immunoSEQ multiplex PCR; TCRdb's version includes in-frame clones alone and lacks a portion of them. The sample lists some 1,600,000 clones; about 98% were seen once. The rearrangement joins TRBV5-1 to TRBJ2-1, with D perhaps matching TRBD2 (5 bases). The origin of this receptor is a man aged 25 to 45 in good health. The sample comprised naive CD4+ T cells sorted from blood. As to subset: CD45RA+ positively selected. CDR3 sequence: CASSGGRFSGDEQFF. In DNA form, the CDR3 reads TGCGCCAGCTCGGGCGGGCGTTTTAGTGGGGATGAGCAGTTCTTC. Complete variable domain (other parts from reference TRBV5-1 and TRBJ2-1): KAGVTQTPRYLIKTRGQQVTLSCSPISGHRSVSWYQQTPGQGLQFLFEYFSETQRNKGNFPGRFSGRQFSNSRSEMNVSTLELGDSALYLCASSGGRFSGDEQFFGPGTRLTVL.